What follows describes a single T cell receptor (beta chain). Antigen: not known. The protocol was immunoSEQ multiplex PCR, while the TCRdb copy is restricted to in-frame clones and leaves out a portion. The sample lists 150,000 to 200,000 clones, around 93% occurring once. The record originates from a study of T cell responses to AZD1222 COVID-19 vaccine. The study's findings and limits: The study found Spike-specific TCR breadth and depth rose after two AZD1222 doses. White British donors predominated, females outnumbered males, and clonal diversity was possibly underestimated. As reported, nearly half of all spike-specific TCRs target variant regions that are unmutated.

The CDR3 length is 15 residues. Germline-derived CDR1 and CDR2 are SGDLS and YYNGEE. V lost 4 bases and J 4 bases, leaving 17 bases between the germline ends. This specimen consisted of peripheral blood, obtained on day 0 of AZD1222 vaccination. The sequence came from an adult in good health. The chain links TRBV9 to TRBJ2-5; D remains ambiguous. The CDR3 sequence is CASSPSSILRETQYF. The CDR3 DNA sequence: TGTGCCAGCAGCCCAAGTAGTATCCTTCGAGAGACCCAGTACTTC.